The 5 T cell receptor beta chains reported below all come from one sample, sequenced in a study of T cell responses to AZD1222 COVID-19 vaccine. The assay was immunoSEQ multiplex PCR, and TCRdb's table has in-frame clones only and misses some. The sample records about 89,000 clones, approximately 89% being singletons. The sample in question was peripheral blood, obtained 28 days after the second AZD1222 dose. These receptors originate from an adult who received the AZD1222 COVID-19 vaccine.

The chain links TRBV10-3 to TRBJ1-2; unclear D gene. Deletions cut 4 bases from V and 3 bases from J, with 6 bases between. The CDR3 is 12 residues long. Per germline, CDR1 ENHRY and CDR2 SYGVKD. CDR3 nucleotides: TGTGCCATCAGTGGTCCAGACTATGGCTACACCTTC. As protein: CAISGPDYGYTF.

The chain links TRBV18 to TRBJ1-4; D not certain. Germline CDR1 KGHSH, CDR2 LQKENI. This CDR3 spans 14 amino acids. The V and J ends lost 1 base and 7 bases respectively, with 10 bases between them. CDR3 sequence: CASSPQASGEKLFF. Written as DNA, the CDR3 is TGTGCCAGCTCACCACAGGCCTCGGGTGAAAAACTGTTTTTT.

The chain joins TRBV30 to TRBJ1-5; no definite D call. V lost 1 base and J 5 bases, leaving 9 bases between the germline ends. The V gene's germline CDR1 is GTSNPN and CDR2 SVGIG (reference sequence). This CDR3 has 13 residues. In DNA, the CDR3 is TGTGCCTGGAGTGGGGCAGGACATCAGCCCCAGCATTTT. This gives the protein CAWSGAGHQPQHF. Based on the CDR3 plus reference TRBV30 and TRBJ1-5, the full variable domain is SQTIHQWPATLVQPVGSPLSLECTVEGTSNPNLYWYRQAAGRGLQLLFYSVGIGQISSEVPQNLSASRPQDRQFILSSKKLLLSDSGFYLCAWSGAGHQPQHFGDGTRLSIL.

The V call is TRBV19, the J call TRBJ1-1; weak D call: TRBD1 (5 bases). CDR1 LNHDA and CDR2 SQIVND come from the germline V gene (reference sequence). Trimming cost V 10 bases and J 4 bases, with 13 bases left between them. CDR3 length: 12 amino acids. CDR3 DNA sequence: TGTGCCACATCCGCGGGGGGCACTGAAGCTTTCTTT. Amino acid sequence: CATSAGGTEAFF.

The chain employs TRBV14 and TRBJ1-6, with 9 bases fitting TRBD1. The CDR3 length is 21 residues. The junction had 14 bases not matched to a gene; V was cut back by 2 bases and J by 0 bases. In germline, CDR1 is SGHDN, CDR2 FVKESK. The DNA of the CDR3 is TGTGCCAGCAGCCAAAACCCAGATGGACAGGGGCGTCGCTCCTATAATTCACCCCTCCACTTT. This encodes CASSQNPDGQGRRSYNSPLHF.